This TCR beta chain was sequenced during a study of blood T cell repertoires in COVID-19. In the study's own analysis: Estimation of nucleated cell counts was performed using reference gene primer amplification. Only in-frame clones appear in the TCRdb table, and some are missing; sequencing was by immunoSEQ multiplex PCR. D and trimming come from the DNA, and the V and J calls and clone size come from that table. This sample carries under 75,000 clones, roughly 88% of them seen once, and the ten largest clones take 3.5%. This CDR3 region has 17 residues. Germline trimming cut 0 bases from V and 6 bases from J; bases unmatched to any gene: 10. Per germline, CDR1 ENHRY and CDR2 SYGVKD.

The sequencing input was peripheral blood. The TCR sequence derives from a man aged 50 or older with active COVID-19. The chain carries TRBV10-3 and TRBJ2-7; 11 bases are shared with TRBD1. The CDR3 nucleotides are TGTGCCATCAGTGAGTCGAGCGGACAGGGGGCGCGGGGCGAGCAGTACTTC. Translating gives CAISESSGQGARGEQYF.